This entry describes one T cell receptor beta chain. These data come from a study of blood T cell repertoires in COVID-19. Study overall: The cDNA or gDNA used as material had been derived from T cells, B-cell-depleted T cells, or PBMCs.

Enrolled through a virtual design, the participants were between roughly 18 and 100 years of age and came from 24 US areas. Grouping used clinical history reported by participants in a survey and questionnaire. Clones were sequenced by immunoSEQ multiplex PCR, and TCRdb holds only the in-frame ones, with some missing. This table holds 150,000 or so clones, about four fifths found once. The CDR3 totals 14 residues. In germline, CDR1 is SEHNR, CDR2 FQNEAQ (reference sequence). V lost 5 bases to trimming and J lost 3 bases; unmatched junction nucleotides: 4. The receptor was derived from a man aged 45 to 65 who had recovered from COVID-19. The rearrangement uses TRBV7-9 and TRBJ1-5; 7 nucleotides align to TRBD1. Sequencing was performed on PBMCs or T cells enriched from blood (not recorded which). For the CDR3, the DNA is TGTGCCAGCAGCCTGGGACAGTTCAATCAGCCCCAGCATTTT. As protein: CASSLGQFNQPQHF.